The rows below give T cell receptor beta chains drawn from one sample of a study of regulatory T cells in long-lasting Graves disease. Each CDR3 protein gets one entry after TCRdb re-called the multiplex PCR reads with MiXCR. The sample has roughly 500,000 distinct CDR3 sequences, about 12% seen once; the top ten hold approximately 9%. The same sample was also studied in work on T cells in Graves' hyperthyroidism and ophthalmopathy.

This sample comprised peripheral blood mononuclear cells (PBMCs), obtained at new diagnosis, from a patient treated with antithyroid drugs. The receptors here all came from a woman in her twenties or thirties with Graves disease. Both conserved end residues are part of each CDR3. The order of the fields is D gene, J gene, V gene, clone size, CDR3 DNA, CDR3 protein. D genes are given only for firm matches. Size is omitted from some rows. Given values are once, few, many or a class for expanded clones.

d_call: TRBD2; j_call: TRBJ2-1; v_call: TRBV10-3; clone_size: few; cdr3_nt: TGTGCCATCAGCGGACTAGCGGGAGGCTACAATGAGCAGTTCTTC; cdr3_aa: CAISGLAGGYNEQFF
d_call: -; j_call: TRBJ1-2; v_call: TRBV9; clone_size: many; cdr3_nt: TGTGCCAGCAGCGTAGGGCCAAGCGGCTATGGCTACACCTTC; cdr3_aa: CASSVGPSGYGYTF
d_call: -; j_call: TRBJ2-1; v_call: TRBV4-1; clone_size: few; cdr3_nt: TGCGCCAGCAGCCGACAACGGGAATGGGAGCAGTTCTTC; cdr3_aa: CASSRQREWEQFF
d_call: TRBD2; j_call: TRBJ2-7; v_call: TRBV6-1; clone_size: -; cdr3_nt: TGTGCCAGCAGTCCCGGACTAGCGGGAGGGGAAGAGCAGTACTTC; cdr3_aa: CASSPGLAGGEEQYF
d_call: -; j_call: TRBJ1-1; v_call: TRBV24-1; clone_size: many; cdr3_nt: TGTGCCACCAGTGGTGAGGGAAAGACTTTCTTT; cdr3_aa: CATSGEGKTFF
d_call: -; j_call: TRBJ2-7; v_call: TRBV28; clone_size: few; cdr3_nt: TGTGCCAGCAGTCTGACCACGACAGGCTACGAGCAGTACTTC; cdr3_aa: CASSLTTTGYEQYF
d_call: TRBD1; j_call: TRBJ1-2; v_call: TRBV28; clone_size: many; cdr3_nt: TGTGCCAGCAGCCCGGGACAGGCGTTCTATGGCTACACCTTC; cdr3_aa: CASSPGQAFYGYTF
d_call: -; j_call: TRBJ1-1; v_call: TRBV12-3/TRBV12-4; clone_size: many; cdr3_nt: TGTGCCAGCAGTTTGGGTATTATGAACACTGAAGCTTTCTTT; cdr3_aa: CASSLGIMNTEAFF
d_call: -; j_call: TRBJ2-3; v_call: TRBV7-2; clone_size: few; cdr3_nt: TGTGCCAGCAGCTTAGCCGTAGGGGGGGATACGCAGTATTTT; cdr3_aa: CASSLAVGGDTQYF
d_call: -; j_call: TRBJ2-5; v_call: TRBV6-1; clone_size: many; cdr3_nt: TGTGCCAGCAGTGAAGGGCTGGGGCGAAAGACCCAGTACTTC; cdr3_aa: CASSEGLGRKTQYF
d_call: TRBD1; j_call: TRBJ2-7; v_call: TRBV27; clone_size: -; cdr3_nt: TGTGCCAGCAGACCATCACAGGGGGCGGTGTACGAGCAGTACTTC; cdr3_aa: CASRPSQGAVYEQYF
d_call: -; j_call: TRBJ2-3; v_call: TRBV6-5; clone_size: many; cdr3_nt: TGTGCCAGCAGTTATTGGGACCAAAGCAGCACAGATACGCAGTATTTT; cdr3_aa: CASSYWDQSSTDTQYF
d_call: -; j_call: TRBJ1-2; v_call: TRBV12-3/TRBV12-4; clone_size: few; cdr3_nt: TGTGCCAGCAGTTCCCTAGACAAGAACTATGGCTACACCTTC; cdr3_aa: CASSSLDKNYGYTF
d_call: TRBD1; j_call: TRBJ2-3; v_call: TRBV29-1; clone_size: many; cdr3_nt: TGCAGCGTTGGATGGGGACAGGGGGATACGCAGTATTTT; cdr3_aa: CSVGWGQGDTQYF
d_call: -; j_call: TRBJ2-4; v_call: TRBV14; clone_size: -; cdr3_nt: TGTGCCAGCAGCCAGGGGAACAGGGTCGCCAAAAACATTCAGTACTTC; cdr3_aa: CASSQGNRVAKNIQYF
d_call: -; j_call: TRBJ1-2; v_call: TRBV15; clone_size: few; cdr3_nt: TGTGCCACCAGCAGAGATTCCCCCACAGGTTCGGAAGGCTACACCTTC; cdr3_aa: CATSRDSPTGSEGYTF
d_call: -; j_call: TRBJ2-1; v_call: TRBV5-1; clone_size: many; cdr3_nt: TGCGCCAGCAGCTTGGCCGGCTTCAATGAGCAGTTCTTC; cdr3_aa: CASSLAGFNEQFF
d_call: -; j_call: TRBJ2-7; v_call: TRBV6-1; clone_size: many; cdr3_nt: TGTGCCAGCAGCCGGGGGACCTACGAGCAGTACTTC; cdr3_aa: CASSRGTYEQYF
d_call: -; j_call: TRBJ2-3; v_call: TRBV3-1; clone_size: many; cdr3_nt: TGTGCCAGCAGCCCCCAACCCCTTAACACAGATACGCAGTATTTT; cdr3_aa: CASSPQPLNTDTQYF
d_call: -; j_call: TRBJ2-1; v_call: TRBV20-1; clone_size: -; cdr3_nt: TGCAGTGCTAGGTCACTAGATAGCGACTCCTACAATGAGCAGTTCTTC; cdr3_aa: CSARSLDSDSYNEQFF
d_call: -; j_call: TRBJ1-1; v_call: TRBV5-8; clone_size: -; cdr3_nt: TGTGCCAGGTTCCGAGGGACTGAAACTTTCTTT; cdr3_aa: CARFRGTETFF
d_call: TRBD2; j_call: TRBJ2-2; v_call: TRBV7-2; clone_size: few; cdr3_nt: TGTGCCAGCAGCTTATACCAGGGCGGGGGAGGTGACACCGGGGAGCTGTTTTTT; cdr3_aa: CASSLYQGGGGDTGELFF
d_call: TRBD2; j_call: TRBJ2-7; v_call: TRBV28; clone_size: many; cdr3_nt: TGTGCCAGCAGTTTATTGGCGGGAGGGCGAGAGCAGTACTTC; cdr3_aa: CASSLLAGGREQYF
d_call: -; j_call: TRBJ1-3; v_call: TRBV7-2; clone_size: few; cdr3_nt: TGTGCCAGCAGCTTAGTCCAATCAAACACCATATATTTT; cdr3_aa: CASSLVQSNTIYF
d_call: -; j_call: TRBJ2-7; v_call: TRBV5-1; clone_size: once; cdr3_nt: TGCGCCAGCAGCAATGACAGGACCTACGAGCAGTACTTC; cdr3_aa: CASSNDRTYEQYF
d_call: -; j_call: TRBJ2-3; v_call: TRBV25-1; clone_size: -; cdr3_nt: TGTGCCAGCAGTGCGCCGGGAGCGCAAGATACGCAGTATTTT; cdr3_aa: CASSAPGAQDTQYF
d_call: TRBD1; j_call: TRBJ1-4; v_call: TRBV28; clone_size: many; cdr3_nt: TGTGCCAGCAACAGGGGTGGTGAAAAACTGTTTTTT; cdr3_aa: CASNRGGEKLFF
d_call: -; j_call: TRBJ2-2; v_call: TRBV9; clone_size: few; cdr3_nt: TGTGCCAGCAGCGCCCAGGGGGGTACTTACACCGGGGAGCTGTTTTTT; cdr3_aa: CASSAQGGTYTGELFF
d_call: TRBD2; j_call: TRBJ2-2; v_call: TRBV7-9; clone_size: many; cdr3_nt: TGTGCCAGCAGCAGGCGGGAGATGAACACCGGGGAGCTGTTTTTT; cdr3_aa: CASSRREMNTGELFF
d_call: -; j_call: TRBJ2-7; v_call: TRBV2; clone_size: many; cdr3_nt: TGTGCCAGCAGTGGGACAGCCAACTACGAGCAGTACTTC; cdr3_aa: CASSGTANYEQYF
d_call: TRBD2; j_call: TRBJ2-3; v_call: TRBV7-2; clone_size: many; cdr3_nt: TGTGCCAGCTCCGACAAACTAGCTAGCGGTTACACAGATACGCAGTATTTT; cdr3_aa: CASSDKLASGYTDTQYF
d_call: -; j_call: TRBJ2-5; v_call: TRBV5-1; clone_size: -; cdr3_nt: TGCGCCAGCAGCCCATCTATCGGGGGCCAAGAGACCCAGTACTTC; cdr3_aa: CASSPSIGGQETQYF
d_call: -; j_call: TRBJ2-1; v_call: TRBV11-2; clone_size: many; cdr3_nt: TGTGCCAGCAGCTTTAGACCAGGGGATGAGCAGTTCTTC; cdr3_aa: CASSFRPGDEQFF
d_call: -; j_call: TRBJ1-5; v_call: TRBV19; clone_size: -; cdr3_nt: TGTGCCAGTAGTCCAACCTCCCAGATCCCGCCCCAGCATTTT; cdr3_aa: CASSPTSQIPPQHF
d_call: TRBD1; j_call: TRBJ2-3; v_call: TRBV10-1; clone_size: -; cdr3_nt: TGCGCCAGCAGTGAGGCTGACAGGGGGCTAGCAGATACGCAGTATTTT; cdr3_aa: CASSEADRGLADTQYF
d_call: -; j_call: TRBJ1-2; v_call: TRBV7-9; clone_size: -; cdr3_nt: TGTGCCAGCAGCTTAGCTGGCGCAAGCTATGGCTACGCCTTC; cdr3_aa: CASSLAGASYGYAF
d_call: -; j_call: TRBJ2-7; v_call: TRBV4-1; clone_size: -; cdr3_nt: TGCGCCAGCAGCCAAATCTGGGCCAGGACCTACGAGCAGTACTTC; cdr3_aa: CASSQIWARTYEQYF
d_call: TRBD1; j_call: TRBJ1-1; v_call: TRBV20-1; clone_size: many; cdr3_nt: TGCAGTGCTGCCGGACAGGGCATCACTGAAGCTTTCTTT; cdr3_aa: CSAAGQGITEAFF
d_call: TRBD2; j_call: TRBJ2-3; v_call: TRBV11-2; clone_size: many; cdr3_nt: TGTGCCAGCAGCCTCCTTAGCGGGCCGAGCACAGATACGCAGTATTTT; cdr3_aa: CASSLLSGPSTDTQYF
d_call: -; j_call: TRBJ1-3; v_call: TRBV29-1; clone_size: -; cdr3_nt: TGCAGCGTTCTTCGGGGGGTTGGAAACACCATATATTTT; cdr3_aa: CSVLRGVGNTIYF
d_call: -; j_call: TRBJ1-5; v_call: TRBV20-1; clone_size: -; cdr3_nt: TGCAGTGCTATTAGGGGTAGCAATCAGCCCCAGCATTTT; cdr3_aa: CSAIRGSNQPQHF
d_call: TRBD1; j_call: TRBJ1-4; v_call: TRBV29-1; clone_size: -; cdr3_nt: TGCAGCGTTGCGAGGGCAGGGGGGAGTGAAAAACTGTTTTTT; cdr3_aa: CSVARAGGSEKLFF
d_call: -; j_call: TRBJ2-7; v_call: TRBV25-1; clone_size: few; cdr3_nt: TGTGCCAGCAGTGAACGCCAGGGGGGCTCCTACGAGCAGTACTTC; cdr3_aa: CASSERQGGSYEQYF
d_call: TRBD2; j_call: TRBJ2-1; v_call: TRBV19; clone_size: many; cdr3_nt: TGTGCCAGTAGTCTATGGTTAGCGGGAGGACCCTACAATGAGCAGTTCTTC; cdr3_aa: CASSLWLAGGPYNEQFF
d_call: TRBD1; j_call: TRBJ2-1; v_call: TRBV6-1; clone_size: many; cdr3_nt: TGTGCCAGCAGTCACAGGGGGACCTACAATGAGCAGTTCTTC; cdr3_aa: CASSHRGTYNEQFF
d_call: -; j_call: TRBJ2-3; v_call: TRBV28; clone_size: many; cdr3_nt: TGTGCCAGCAGCCCCATAGTTGGAGGCACAGATACGCAGTATTTT; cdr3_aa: CASSPIVGGTDTQYF
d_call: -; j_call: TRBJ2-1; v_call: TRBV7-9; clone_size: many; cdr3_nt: TGTGCCAGCAGCCAGACGGCGCTTGAGCAGTTCTTC; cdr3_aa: CASSQTALEQFF
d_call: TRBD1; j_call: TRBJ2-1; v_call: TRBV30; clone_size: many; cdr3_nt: TGTGCCTGGAAGTGGGACAGCCAAAATGAGCAGTTCTTC; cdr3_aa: CAWKWDSQNEQFF
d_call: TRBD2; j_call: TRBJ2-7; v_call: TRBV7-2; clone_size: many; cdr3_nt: TGTGCCAGCAGCCCTAGCGGGAACGTCGACGAGCAGTACTTC; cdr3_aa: CASSPSGNVDEQYF
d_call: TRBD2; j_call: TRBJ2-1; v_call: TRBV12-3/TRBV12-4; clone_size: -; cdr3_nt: TGTGCCAGCAGCCCACGGGCGGGGGGTGAGCAGTTCTTC; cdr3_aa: CASSPRAGGEQFF
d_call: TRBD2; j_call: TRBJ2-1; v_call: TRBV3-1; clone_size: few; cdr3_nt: TGTACCAGCAGCCAAGGGCTAGCGGGAAGCTCCTACAATGAGCAGTTCTTC; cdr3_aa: CTSSQGLAGSSYNEQFF
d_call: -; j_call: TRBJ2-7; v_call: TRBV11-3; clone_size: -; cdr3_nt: TGTGCCAGCAGCCAGGGTCGAGGACTCGAGCAGTACTTC; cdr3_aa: CASSQGRGLEQYF
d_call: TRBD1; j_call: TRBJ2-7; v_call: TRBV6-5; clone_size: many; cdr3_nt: TGTGCCAGCAGTTCAGGGGGCGGAGGCTCCTACGAGCAGTACTTC; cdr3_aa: CASSSGGGGSYEQYF
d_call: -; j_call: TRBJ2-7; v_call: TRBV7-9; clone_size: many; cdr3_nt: TGTGCCAGCAGTCCGACAGTCGGCTACGAGCAGTACTTC; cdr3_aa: CASSPTVGYEQYF
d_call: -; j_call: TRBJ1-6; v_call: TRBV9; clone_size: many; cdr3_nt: TGTGCCAGCAGCCCCCGCCGAGGAGGGTCCCTCCACTTT; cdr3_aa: CASSPRRGGSLHF
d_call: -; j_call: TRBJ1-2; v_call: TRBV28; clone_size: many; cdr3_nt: TGTGCCAGCGGGGCTCTAGCACCCCCAAGGGAAAGGGACTATGGCTACACCTTC; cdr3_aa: CASGALAPPRERDYGYTF
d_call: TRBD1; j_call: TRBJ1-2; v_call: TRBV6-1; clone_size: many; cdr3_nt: TGTGCCAGCAGTCTCGTCCGGGACAGGGTCTATGGCTACACCTTC; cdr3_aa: CASSLVRDRVYGYTF
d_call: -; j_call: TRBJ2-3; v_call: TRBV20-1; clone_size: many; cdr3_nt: TGCAGTGCTAGGGCTCCCGGCCTAAGCACAGATACGCAGTATTTT; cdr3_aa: CSARAPGLSTDTQYF
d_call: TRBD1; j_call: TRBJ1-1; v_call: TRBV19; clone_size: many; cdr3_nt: TGTGCCAGTAGTGAGAACAGGGGGGCTTTCTTT; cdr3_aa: CASSENRGAFF
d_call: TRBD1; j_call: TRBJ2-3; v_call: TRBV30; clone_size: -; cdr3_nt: TGTGCCTGGGGTCCCCGAGACAGGGCCGGAGATACGCAGTATTTT; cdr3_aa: CAWGPRDRAGDTQYF